This T cell receptor beta chain was obtained from a study of CXCR3-negative and CXCR3-positive naive CD8 T cells. With regard to this clonotype: No antigen is known for it.

Broader study findings: CXCR3-positive naive cells had TRB CDR3s that were more hydrophobic than CXCR3-negative naive cells had.

Germline CDR1 and CDR2: PRHDT and FYEKMQ (reference sequence). The CDR3 length is 14 residues. UMI-labeled TRB cDNA libraries were prepared by 5' RACE. Using the 5' RACE reads, TCRdb records one entry per CDR3 protein without DNA. This repertoire includes 80,000 to 100,000 distinct CDR3 sequences. Sequencing was performed on naive CXCR3+ CD8+ T cells from blood. Subset here: CD45RO-CCR7+CD27+CD95- naive CD8+ T cells expressing CXCR3 (TNR3+). This TCR was sampled from a human donor in good health. Some clones in this sample may be carry-over from other donors' samples. The rearrangement joins TRBV13 to TRBJ2-1; TCRdb picks TRBD2, but there is no DNA to check that call. The CDR3 reads CASSIGASGSGQFF.